This is a list of T cell receptor beta chains from one sample in a study of shared clonotypes between healthy human individuals. Profiled with immunoSEQ multiplex PCR; TCRdb holds only in-frame clones, not every one. The sample records approximately 740,000 clones, around 74% being singletons. The sequencing sample was made of memory CD4+ T cells sorted from blood. The receptors shown here come from a woman in her thirties in good health. Both conserved end residues are part of each CDR3. Fields, in order: J gene, V gene, clone size, D gene, CDR3 DNA, CDR3 protein. A D gene is named only where the DNA matches it firmly. Size tells how often a clone was seen (once, few, many) or the class of an expanded clone, and some rows leave it out.

TRBJ1-5,TRBV4-1,NA,NA,TGCGCCAGCAGCCAAGAACAGGTTAGCAATCAGCCCCAGCATTTT,CASSQEQVSNQPQHF
TRBJ1-2,TRBV28,NA,NA,TGTGCCAGCAGTGGGACTTCCTATGGCTACACCTTC,CASSGTSYGYTF
TRBJ2-3,TRBV5-1,NA,NA,TGCGCCAGCAGCTTGGATCTTAGCACAGATACGCAGTATTTT,CASSLDLSTDTQYF
TRBJ1-1,TRBV27,NA,NA,TGTGCCAGCAGTCCCATGTCCGGGGTTAGGGCCACTGAAGCTTTCTTT,CASSPMSGVRATEAFF
TRBJ1-2,TRBV19,NA,NA,TGTGCCAGTTGCTGCGGGGGCTCGGCCCGGAAGGGCGGCTACACCTTC,CASCCGGSARKGGYTF
TRBJ1-2,TRBV7-9,NA,NA,TGTGCCAGCAGCTTAGCTGGGCGGTACTATGGCTACACCTTC,CASSLAGRYYGYTF
TRBJ2-1,TRBV5-1,NA,NA,TGCGCCAGCAGCTTGGCCCCGGCCAGCCGGTTTACCTACAATGAGCAGTTCTTC,CASSLAPASRFTYNEQFF
TRBJ1-5,TRBV30,NA,TRBD1,TGTGCCTGGAGCCGGGACAGGGGTAATCAGCCCCAGCATTTT,CAWSRDRGNQPQHF
TRBJ2-7,TRBV21-1,NA,NA,TGTGCCAGCAGCACCTGGACAGCTTTCTCCTACGAGCAGTACTTC,CASSTWTAFSYEQYF
TRBJ2-7,TRBV6-6,NA,NA,TGTGCCAGCAAACGGGCGGAGGCGTCCTACGAGCAGTACTTC,CASKRAEASYEQYF
TRBJ2-7,TRBV19,NA,TRBD1,TGTGCCAGTAGTACCCTGGGCAGGGGGAGAGAGCAGTACTTC,CASSTLGRGREQYF
TRBJ2-7,TRBV10-2,NA,NA,TGCGCCAGCACTACCCCTGGTGGGGGCTCCGAGCAGTACTTC,CASTTPGGGSEQYF
TRBJ1-5,TRBV10-3,NA,TRBD1,TGTGCCATCAGTGGGACAGGGGAACGTGATCAGCCCCAGCATTTT,CAISGTGERDQPQHF
TRBJ2-7,TRBV19,NA,NA,TGTGCCAGTAGTATAACTCCCAGCCGGCAGCAGTACTTC,CASSITPSRQQYF
TRBJ2-1,TRBV5-1,many,TRBD2,TGCGCCAGCAGCTCGGGACTAGCGGGTGGCAATGAGCAGTTCTTC,CASSSGLAGGNEQFF
TRBJ1-2,TRBV15,NA,NA,TGTGCCACCAACTCAGAAGGGGGACCTTTCTATGGCTACACCTTC,CATNSEGGPFYGYTF
TRBJ2-3,TRBV18,NA,TRBD2,TGTGCCAGCTCACCAGCGCTAGCGGGAGCAGATACGCAGTATTTT,CASSPALAGADTQYF
TRBJ2-7,TRBV7-3,NA,TRBD2,TGTGCCAGCAGCTCAGTTGGGGGACTAGCTAGCGAGCAGTACTTC,CASSSVGGLASEQYF
TRBJ2-7,TRBV7-8,NA,NA,TGTGCCAGCAGCTTACGGGAAAATATGGACGAGCAGTACTTC,CASSLRENMDEQYF
TRBJ1-4,TRBV4-2,NA,NA,TGTGCCAGCAGCCAAGGGAGCCGGGAGTCGGAACTGTTTTTT,CASSQGSRESELFF
TRBJ2-5,TRBV29-1,few,NA,TGCAGCGTCCGGGGCGGGGGCGAGACCCAGTACTTC,CSVRGGGETQYF
TRBJ1-4,TRBV20-1,NA,TRBD1,TGCAGTGCTTCGAGACAGGGAGGACTGTTTTTT,CSASRQGGLFF
TRBJ1-5,TRBV19,NA,NA,TGTGCCAGTAGCTCCTATAATAGCAATCAGCCCCAGCATTTT,CASSSYNSNQPQHF
TRBJ1-2,TRBV2,NA,NA,TGTGCCAGCAGTGGAGGGGACGGAACAAAAGGGGGTCGTGGCTACACCTTC,CASSGGDGTKGGRGYTF
TRBJ2-3,TRBV28,NA,NA,TGTGCCAGCAGTTTATTCTTAAGGTTGGGGACTTTGGGTCCCCCAGATACGCAGTATTTT,CASSLFLRLGTLGPPDTQYF
TRBJ1-2,TRBV7-2,NA,NA,TGTGCCAGCAGCTACGCGGGCGAGGGCGGGCGTGACTACACCTTC,CASSYAGEGGRDYTF
TRBJ1-1,TRBV4-2,many,TRBD1,TGTGCCAGCAGCCAGCCGGGACAGAGAAACACTGAAGCTTTCTTT,CASSQPGQRNTEAFF
TRBJ2-7,TRBV18,NA,NA,TGTGCCAGCTCACCACACCAGGGTATCAGCTACGAGCAGTACTTC,CASSPHQGISYEQYF
TRBJ1-5,TRBV2,NA,NA,TGTGCCAGCAGAGTCGATAGCAATCAGCCCCAGCATTTT,CASRVDSNQPQHF
TRBJ2-5,TRBV29-1,NA,NA,TGCAGCCCTATCTCGGGAAAGACCCAGTACTTC,CSPISGKTQYF
TRBJ2-7,TRBV6-8,NA,NA,TGTGCCCCTCGGTCGGGGTGTTGCGAGCAGTACTTC,CAPRSGCCEQYF
TRBJ2-7,TRBV28,NA,TRBD1,TGTGCCAGCAGTCCCGCCGGTACAGGGGGCAGGAGAAACGAGCAGTACTTC,CASSPAGTGGRRNEQYF
TRBJ2-3,TRBV6-1,few,TRBD2,TGTGCCAGCAGTGCTAGCGGGAGTCGCCCAGATACGCAGTATTTT,CASSASGSRPDTQYF
TRBJ2-3,TRBV2,NA,NA,TGTGCCAGCGGAGGTTTAGCTTCTAGCACAGATACGCAGTATTTT,CASGGLASSTDTQYF
TRBJ2-3,TRBV6-1,NA,TRBD2,TGTGCCAGCAGTGAAGCGAAACTAGCGGGAGGGAGCACAGATACGCAGTATTTT,CASSEAKLAGGSTDTQYF
TRBJ1-4,TRBV4-1,NA,NA,TGCGCCAGCAGCTATTTGACTCCCCCTAACGGCAGGGGTTACGAAAAACTGTTTTTT,CASSYLTPPNGRGYEKLFF
TRBJ1-1,TRBV21-1,NA,NA,TGTGCCAGCAGCACGACAGTGAACACTGAAGCTTTCTTT,CASSTTVNTEAFF
TRBJ2-1,TRBV5-1,NA,TRBD2,TGCGCCAGCAGCGTGCCGGGACTAGCGGGATTGAATGAGCAGTTCTTC,CASSVPGLAGLNEQFF
TRBJ2-1,TRBV4-1,many,NA,TGCGCCAGCAGCCAAGTTGATTTATTGACCTACAATGAGCAGTTCTTC,CASSQVDLLTYNEQFF
TRBJ1-1,TRBV9,NA,NA,TGTGCCAGCAGCGTGAGACAAGAACTCGGCACTGAAGCTTTCTTT,CASSVRQELGTEAFF
TRBJ2-5,TRBV5-4,NA,TRBD2,TGTGCCAGCAGCTTATCTAGCGGGACCCAAGAGACCCAGTACTTC,CASSLSSGTQETQYF
TRBJ2-5,TRBV18,NA,NA,TGTGCCAGCTCACCCTTGGGACATCCTGGGGAGACCCAGTACTTC,CASSPLGHPGETQYF
TRBJ2-7,TRBV11-2,NA,TRBD1,TGTGCCAGCAGCTTAAGCTTGACAGGGCTCTCCTACGAGCAGTACTTC,CASSLSLTGLSYEQYF
TRBJ1-1,TRBV28,NA,NA,TGTGCCACCGGACCAGGGGTTCACACTGAAGCTTTCTTT,CATGPGVHTEAFF
TRBJ2-1,TRBV6-5,NA,NA,TGTGCCAGCAGTTATGGGGGAGGTATCCTCTACAATGAGCAGTTCTTC,CASSYGGGILYNEQFF
TRBJ1-2,TRBV28,NA,NA,TGTGCCAGCAGTTTGAGACGGGACACTCTACGGGGGGGCTACACCTTC,CASSLRRDTLRGGYTF
TRBJ1-1,TRBV27,NA,NA,TGTGCCAGCAGTTTACGGGGGGAGGAGACTGAAGCTTTCTTT,CASSLRGEETEAFF
TRBJ2-5,TRBV28,NA,TRBD1,TGTGCCAGCAGCCAACCGGGACAGGGGTGGGCCCAGTACTTC,CASSQPGQGWAQYF
TRBJ2-3,TRBV5-1,NA,NA,TGCGCCAGCAGCTTGGGGGGGGCCCCTAGCACAGATACGCAGTATTTT,CASSLGGAPSTDTQYF
TRBJ1-5,TRBV11-2,NA,NA,TGTGCCAGCAGCTTAGACGGGAATCAGCCCCAGCATTTT,CASSLDGNQPQHF
TRBJ2-1,TRBV28,once,TRBD2,TGTGCCAGCACCTGGGCGGGACTAGCGGGATCCAATGAGCAGTTCTTC,CASTWAGLAGSNEQFF
TRBJ2-1,TRBV2,NA,TRBD1,TGTGCCAGCAGTGCCGAGACAGGGGTCTACAATGAGCAGTTCTTC,CASSAETGVYNEQFF
TRBJ2-1,TRBV19,NA,NA,TGTGCCACCAGTCGTGGGGCCAGCTCCTACAATGAGCAGTTCTTC,CATSRGASSYNEQFF
TRBJ1-1,TRBV7-9,NA,TRBD1,TGTGCCAGCAGCACCGACAGGGGGCGAATCCACACTGAAGCTTTCTTT,CASSTDRGRIHTEAFF
TRBJ2-5,TRBV5-1,NA,NA,TGCGCCAGCAGCCCGGGTTCCTATGGTTCAGAGACCCAGTACTTC,CASSPGSYGSETQYF
TRBJ2-1,TRBV7-2,many,TRBD2,TGTGCCAGCAGCCCCCAAGGGACGCGGACTAGATACAATGAGCAGTTCTTC,CASSPQGTRTRYNEQFF
TRBJ2-3,TRBV18,NA,TRBD1,TGTGCCAGCTCCCAAGGAAGACAGGGGGATACGCAGTATTTT,CASSQGRQGDTQYF
TRBJ1-4,TRBV5-1,NA,NA,TGCGCCAGCAGCTTGGGAGGGGCAGGGGAAAAACTGTTTTTT,CASSLGGAGEKLFF
TRBJ1-1,TRBV2,few,NA,TGTGCCAGCAGTAAACAGGGTATTGAAGCTTTCTTT,CASSKQGIEAFF
TRBJ1-1,TRBV19,NA,TRBD1,TGTGCCAGTAGTACCCTGCCGGGACAGGGATTTTCTGAAGCTTTCTTT,CASSTLPGQGFSEAFF